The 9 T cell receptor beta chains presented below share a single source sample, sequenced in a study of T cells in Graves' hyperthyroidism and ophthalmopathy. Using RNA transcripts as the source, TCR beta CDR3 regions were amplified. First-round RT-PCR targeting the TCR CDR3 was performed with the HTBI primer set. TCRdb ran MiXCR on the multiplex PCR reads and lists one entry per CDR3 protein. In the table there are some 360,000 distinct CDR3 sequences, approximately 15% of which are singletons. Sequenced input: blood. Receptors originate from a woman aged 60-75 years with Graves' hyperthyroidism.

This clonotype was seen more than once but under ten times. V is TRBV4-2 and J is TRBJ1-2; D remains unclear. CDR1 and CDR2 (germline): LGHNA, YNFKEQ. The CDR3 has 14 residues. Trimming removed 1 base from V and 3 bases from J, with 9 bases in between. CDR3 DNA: TGTGCCAGCAGCCAAGTCGGGTCAGACTATGGCTACACCTTC. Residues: CASSQVGSDYGYTF.

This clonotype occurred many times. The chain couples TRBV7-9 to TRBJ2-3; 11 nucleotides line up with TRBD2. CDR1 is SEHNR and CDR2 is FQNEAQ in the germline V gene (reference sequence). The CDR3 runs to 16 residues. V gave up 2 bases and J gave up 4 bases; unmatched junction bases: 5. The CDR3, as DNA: TGTGCCAGCAGCTTAAGTCTAGCGGGAGGTGCAGATACGCAGTATTTT. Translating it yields CASSLSLAGGADTQYF.

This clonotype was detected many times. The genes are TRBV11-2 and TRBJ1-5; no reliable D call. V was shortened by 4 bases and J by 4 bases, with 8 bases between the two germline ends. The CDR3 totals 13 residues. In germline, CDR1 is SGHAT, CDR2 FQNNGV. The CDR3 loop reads CASSWAKNQPQHF. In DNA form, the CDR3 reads TGTGCCAGCAGCTGGGCCAAAAATCAGCCCCAGCATTTT.

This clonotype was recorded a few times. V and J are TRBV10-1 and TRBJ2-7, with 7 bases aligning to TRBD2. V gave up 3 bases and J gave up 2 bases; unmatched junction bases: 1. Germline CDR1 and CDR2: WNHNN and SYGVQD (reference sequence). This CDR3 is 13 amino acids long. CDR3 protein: CASSDSGPYEQYF. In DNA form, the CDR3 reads TGCGCCAGCAGTGATAGCGGGCCCTACGAGCAGTACTTC.

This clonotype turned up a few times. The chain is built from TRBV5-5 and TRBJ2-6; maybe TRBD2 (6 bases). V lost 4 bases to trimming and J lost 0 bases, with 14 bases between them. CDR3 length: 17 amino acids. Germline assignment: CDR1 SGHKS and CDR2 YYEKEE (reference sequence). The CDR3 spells CASSGGTLSSGANVLTF. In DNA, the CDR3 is TGTGCCAGCAGCGGAGGGACTCTTAGCTCTGGGGCCAACGTCCTGACTTTC.

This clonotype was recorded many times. CDR3 in amino acids: CASGTGTYEQYF. Here the CDR3 DNA reads TGTGCCAGCGGAACAGGTACCTACGAGCAGTACTTC. The chain joins TRBV2 to TRBJ2-7; TRBD1 might be the D (5 bases). Germline CDR1 is SNHLY and CDR2 is FYNNEI. The CDR3 length is 12 residues. V shed 8 bases and J shed 2 bases, with 10 bases lying between them. Full variable domain (remainder filled in from reference TRBV2 and TRBJ2-7): EPEVTQTPSHQVTQMGQEVILRCVPISNHLYFYWYRQILGQKVEFLVSFYNNEISEKSEIFDDQFSVERPDGSNFTLKIRSTKLEDSAMYFCASGTGTYEQYFGPGTRLTVT.

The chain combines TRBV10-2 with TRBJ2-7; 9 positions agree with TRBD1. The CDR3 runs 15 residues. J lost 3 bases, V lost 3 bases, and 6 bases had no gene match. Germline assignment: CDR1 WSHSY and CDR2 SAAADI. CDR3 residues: CASSEWGQGGYEQYF. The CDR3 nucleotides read TGCGCCAGCAGTGAATGGGGACAGGGAGGCTACGAGCAGTACTTC.

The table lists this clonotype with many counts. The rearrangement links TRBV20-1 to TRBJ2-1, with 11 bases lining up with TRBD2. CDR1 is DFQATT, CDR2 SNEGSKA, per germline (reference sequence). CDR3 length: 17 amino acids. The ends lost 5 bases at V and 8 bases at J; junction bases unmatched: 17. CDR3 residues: CSAQAILAGGPADEQFF. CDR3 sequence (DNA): TGCAGTGCTCAAGCAATCTTAGCGGGAGGGCCGGCGGATGAGCAGTTCTTC.

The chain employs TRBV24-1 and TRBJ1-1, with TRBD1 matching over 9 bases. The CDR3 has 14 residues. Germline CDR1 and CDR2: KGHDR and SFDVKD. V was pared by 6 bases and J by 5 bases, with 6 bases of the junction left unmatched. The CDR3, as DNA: TGTGCCACCAGTACCTCCGGGACAGGGACTGAAGCTTTCTTT. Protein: CATSTSGTGTEAFF.